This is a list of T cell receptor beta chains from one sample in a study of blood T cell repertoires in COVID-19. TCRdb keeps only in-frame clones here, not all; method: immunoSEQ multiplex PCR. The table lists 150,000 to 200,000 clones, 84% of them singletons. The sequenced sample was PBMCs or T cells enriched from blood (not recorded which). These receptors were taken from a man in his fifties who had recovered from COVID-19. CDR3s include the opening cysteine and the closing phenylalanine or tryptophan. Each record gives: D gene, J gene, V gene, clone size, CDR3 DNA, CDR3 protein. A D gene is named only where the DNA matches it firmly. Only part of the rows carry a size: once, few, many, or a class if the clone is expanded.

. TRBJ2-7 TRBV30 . TGTGCCTGGAGCTGGGGCACTGGAAACGAGCAGTACTTC CAWSWGTGNEQYF
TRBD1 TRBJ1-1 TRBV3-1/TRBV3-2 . TGTGCCACGGGACAGGGCACTCAGCTGAACACTGAAGCTTTCTTT CATGQGTQLNTEAFF
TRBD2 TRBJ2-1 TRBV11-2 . TGTGCCAGCAGCGTTAAAAACCCCTTACTAGCGGGGGGCAGAGAGCAGTTCTTC CASSVKNPLLAGGREQFF
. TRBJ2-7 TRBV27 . TGTGCCAGCAGAAGACGGACAGCCAACTCTTACTACGAGCAGTACTTC CASRRRTANSYYEQYF
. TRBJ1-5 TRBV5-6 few TGTGCCAGCAGCGTTGAGGATCAGCCCCAGCATTTT CASSVEDQPQHF
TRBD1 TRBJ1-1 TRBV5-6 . TGTGCCAGCAGCTGGGGACAGGGAGGCGCAATGAACACTGAAGCTTTCTTT CASSWGQGGAMNTEAFF
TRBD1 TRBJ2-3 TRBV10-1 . TGCGCCAGCAGTGGCCGACGGACAGGGACGAGGGCAGATACGCAGTATTTT CASSGRRTGTRADTQYF
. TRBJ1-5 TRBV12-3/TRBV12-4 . TGTGCCAGCCGTTACGGGGGAGGTCAGCCCCAGCATTTT CASRYGGGQPQHF
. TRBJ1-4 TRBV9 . TGTGCCAGCAGCTCAAGTATCGCGTCAACTAATGAAAAACTGTTTTTT CASSSSIASTNEKLFF
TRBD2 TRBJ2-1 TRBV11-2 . TGTGCCAGCAGCTTAGGAAACAGCGGGGGGCCCTCCGATGAGCAGTTCTTC CASSLGNSGGPSDEQFF
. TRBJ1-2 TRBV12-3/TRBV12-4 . TGTGCCAGCAGCTCAGGGCGCTGGGGTGGCTACACCTTC CASSSGRWGGYTF
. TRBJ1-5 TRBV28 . TGTGCCAGCACCCTACAGGACGTTAGCAATCAGCCCCAGCATTTT CASTLQDVSNQPQHF
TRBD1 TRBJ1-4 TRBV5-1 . TGCGCCAGCAGCTTGGTGGGACAGGGCCTTGAAAAACTGTTTTTT CASSLVGQGLEKLFF
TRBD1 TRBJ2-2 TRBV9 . TGTGCCAGCAGCGTTAACAGGGGTGCTACCGGGGAGCTGTTTTTT CASSVNRGATGELFF
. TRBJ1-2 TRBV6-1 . TGTGCCAGCAGTGAAGGCCCCTTACAGAACTATGGCTACACCTTC CASSEGPLQNYGYTF
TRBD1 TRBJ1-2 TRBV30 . TGTGCCTGGAGTGTAGCGACAGGGGGCGCGAGGACCTGGGGCTACACCTTC CAWSVATGGARTWGYTF
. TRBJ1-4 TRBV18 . TGTGCCAGCTCACCCTGGGGGCAGATGACAACTAATGAAAAACTGTTTTTT CASSPWGQMTTNEKLFF
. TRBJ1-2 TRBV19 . TGTGCCAGTAGTGCCCGAGACAGGCTCTATGGCTACACCTTC CASSARDRLYGYTF
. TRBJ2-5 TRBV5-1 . TGCGCCAGCAGCTTGACAACAGGGAGGGGAGAGACCCAGTACTTC CASSLTTGRGETQYF
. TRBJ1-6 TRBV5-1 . TGCGCCAGCAGCTTGTCGGGGGAGGCCCTCCACTTT CASSLSGEALHF
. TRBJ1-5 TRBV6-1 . TGTGCCAGCAGTGAAGGCCGGGTGTTGGGCAATCAGCCCCAGCATTTT CASSEGRVLGNQPQHF
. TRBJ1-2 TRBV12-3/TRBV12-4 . TGTGCCAGCAGGCGGACAGTTGGGAGTGGCTACACCTTC CASRRTVGSGYTF
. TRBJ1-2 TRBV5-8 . TGTGCCAGCAGCTTGGGTGACGGACTGAACTATGGCTACACCTTC CASSLGDGLNYGYTF
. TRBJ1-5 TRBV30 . TGTGCCTGGAGTGTAACAGGGACCCCCCAGCATTTT CAWSVTGTPQHF
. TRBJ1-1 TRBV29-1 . TGCAGCGCTGCCCGCCAGGGCCGCTCTGAAGCTTTCTTT CSAARQGRSEAFF
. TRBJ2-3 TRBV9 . TGTGCCAGCAGCATAAGCACAGATACGCAGTATTTT CASSISTDTQYF
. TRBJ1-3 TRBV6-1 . TGTGCCAGCAGTGATGGGGGGGGGTATGGAAACACCATATATTTT CASSDGGGYGNTIYF
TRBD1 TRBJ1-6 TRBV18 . TGTGCCAGCTCAGACCGGTTGGACAGGGCCAATTCACCCCTCCACTTT CASSDRLDRANSPLHF
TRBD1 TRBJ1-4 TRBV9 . TGTGCCAGCAGCGTAGGGAACAGGGGAGGTGAAAAACTGTTTTTT CASSVGNRGGEKLFF
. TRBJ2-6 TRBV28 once TGTGCCAGCAGCCTTGAGGTGGGGGGAGCTGGGGCCAACGTCCTGACTTTC CASSLEVGGAGANVLTF
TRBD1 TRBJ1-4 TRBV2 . TGTGCCAGCAGCGCCAGGGACAGCCCCAGCGATGAAAAACTGTTTTTT CASSARDSPSDEKLFF
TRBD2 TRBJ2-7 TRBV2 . TGTGCCAGCAGTGCCGAGACTAGCGGCGAGCAGTACTTC CASSAETSGEQYF
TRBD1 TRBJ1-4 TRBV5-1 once TGCGCCAGCAGCCTACAGGGACAGGGCCAAGAAAAACTGTTTTTT CASSLQGQGQEKLFF
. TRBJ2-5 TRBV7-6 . TGTGCCAGCAGCTTCCGCAGGGATCAAGAGACCCAGTACTTC CASSFRRDQETQYF
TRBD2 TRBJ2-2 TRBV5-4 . TGTGCCAGCAGCCCTAGCGGGGGGGCCCGAGGGGAGCTGTTTTTT CASSPSGGARGELFF
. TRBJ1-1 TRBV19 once TGTGCCAGTAGTATGAGAAACACTGAAGCTTTCTTT CASSMRNTEAFF
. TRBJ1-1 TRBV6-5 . TGTGCCAGCAGTTCCCGGGACATTGCCTCTGAAGCTTTCTTT CASSSRDIASEAFF
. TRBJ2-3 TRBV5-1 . TGCGCCAGCAGCCTAAATTCGGGAACAGATACGCAGTATTTT CASSLNSGTDTQYF
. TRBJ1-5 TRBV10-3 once TGTGCCATCAGTGAGAGTATAGGGGAACATCAGCCCCAGCATTTT CAISESIGEHQPQHF
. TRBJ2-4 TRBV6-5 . TGTGCCAGCAGTTACTCTAGGGGAGCCAAAAACATTCAGTACTTC CASSYSRGAKNIQYF
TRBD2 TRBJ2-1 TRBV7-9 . TGTGCCAGCAGCGGGGGACTAGCGGGGGCCAATGAGCAGTTCTTC CASSGGLAGANEQFF
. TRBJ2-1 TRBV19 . TGTGCCAGTAGTCCCCTCGCGGGGTCCCACAATGAGCAGTTCTTC CASSPLAGSHNEQFF